A few counts support the clone carrying this TCR beta chain. The CDR3 contains 13 residues. Germline values: CDR1 DFQATT, CDR2 SNEGSKA (reference sequence). V was shortened by 5 bases and J by 4 bases, with 15 bases between the two germline ends. The record originates from a study of blood T cells in healthy people across ages. The donors, all healthy, were Caucasians living in Russia, aged about 6 to 100. Through a sample-barcoded 5' primer and a J-beta primer mix, a second PCR was run for roughly 6 to 11 cycles. Using its own MiXCR run on the 5' RACE reads, TCRdb lists one record per CDR3 protein. The data contain about 970,000 distinct CDR3 sequences, roughly 51% of them seen just once; the ten biggest clones take up around a fifth.

What was sequenced was blood. This clonotype was sampled from a woman in her sixties or seventies in good health. The chain joins TRBV20-1 to TRBJ2-7, with a weak D call TRBD2 (6 bases). The CDR3, as DNA: TGCAGTGCTCCTCTACTAGCCGCATACGAGCAGTACTTC. It yields the protein CSAPLLAAYEQYF.